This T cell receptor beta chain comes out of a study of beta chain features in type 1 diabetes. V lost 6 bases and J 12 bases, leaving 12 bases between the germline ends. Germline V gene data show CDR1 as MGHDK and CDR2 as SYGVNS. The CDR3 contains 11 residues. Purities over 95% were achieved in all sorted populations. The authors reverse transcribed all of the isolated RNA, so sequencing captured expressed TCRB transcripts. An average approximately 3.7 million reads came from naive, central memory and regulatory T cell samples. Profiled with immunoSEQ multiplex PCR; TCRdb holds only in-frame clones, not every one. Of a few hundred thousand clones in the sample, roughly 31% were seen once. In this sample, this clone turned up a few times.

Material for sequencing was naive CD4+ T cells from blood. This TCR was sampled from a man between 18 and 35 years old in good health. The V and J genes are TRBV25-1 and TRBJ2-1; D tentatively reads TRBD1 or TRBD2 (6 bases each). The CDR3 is CASSEGGWQFF. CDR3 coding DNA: TGTGCCAGCAGCGAGGGGGGCTGGCAGTTCTTC.